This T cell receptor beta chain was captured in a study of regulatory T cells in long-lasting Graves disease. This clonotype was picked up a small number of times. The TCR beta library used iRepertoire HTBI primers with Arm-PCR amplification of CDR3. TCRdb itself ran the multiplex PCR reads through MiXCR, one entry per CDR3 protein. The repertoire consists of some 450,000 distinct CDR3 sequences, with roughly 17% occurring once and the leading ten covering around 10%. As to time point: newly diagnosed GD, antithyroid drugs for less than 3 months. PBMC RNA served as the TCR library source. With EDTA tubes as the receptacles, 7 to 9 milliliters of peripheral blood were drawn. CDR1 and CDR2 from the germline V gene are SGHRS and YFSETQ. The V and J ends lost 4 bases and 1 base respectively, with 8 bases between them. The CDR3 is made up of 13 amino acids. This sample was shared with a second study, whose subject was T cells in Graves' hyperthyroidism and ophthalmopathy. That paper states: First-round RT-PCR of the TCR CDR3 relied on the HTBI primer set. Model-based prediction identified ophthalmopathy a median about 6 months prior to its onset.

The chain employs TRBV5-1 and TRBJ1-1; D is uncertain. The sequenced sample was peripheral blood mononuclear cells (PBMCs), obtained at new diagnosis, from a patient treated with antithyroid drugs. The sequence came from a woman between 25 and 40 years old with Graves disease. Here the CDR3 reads CASSRYTNTEAFF. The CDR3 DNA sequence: TGCGCCAGCAGCCGTTATACGAACACTGAAGCTTTCTTT.